These T cell receptor beta chains were read from a single sample in a study of CD4 T cells in relation to SARS-CoV-2 and coronaviruses. The assay was immunoSEQ multiplex PCR, and TCRdb's table has in-frame clones only and misses some. The table records some 43,000 clones, over 70% of them present only once. For these TCRs, the target antigens are not known. What was sequenced was naive CD4+ T cells from PBMCs, cultured in vitro. Receptor source: an adult with COVID-19. Both conserved end residues are part of each CDR3. A D gene is named only where the DNA matches it firmly. Clone size is not always given. Where it is, it says once, few, many or a class for expanded clones.

J: TRBJ2-1
size: .
D: .
V: TRBV21-1
CDR3: CASSKSRLLSCEQFF
DNA: TGTGCCAGCAGCAAATCAAGACTATTATCCTGTGAGCAGTTCTTC

J: TRBJ2-1
size: few
D: .
V: TRBV6-6
CDR3: CASSYPVTNEQFF
DNA: TGTGCCAGCAGTTACCCAGTTACTAATGAGCAGTTCTTC

J: TRBJ1-1
size: .
D: .
V: TRBV7-9
CDR3: CASSPPLKNTEAFF
DNA: TGTGCCAGCAGCCCCCCACTAAAGAACACTGAAGCTTTCTTT

J: TRBJ2-7
size: .
D: TRBD2
V: TRBV6-6
CDR3: CASSQLAGGTYEQYF
DNA: TGTGCCAGCAGTCAACTAGCGGGAGGGACCTACGAGCAGTACTTC

J: TRBJ2-7
size: .
D: .
V: TRBV4-1
CDR3: CASSQGIGSSYEQYF
DNA: TGCGCCAGCAGCCAAGGTATAGGGAGCTCCTACGAGCAGTACTTC

J: TRBJ2-7
size: .
D: .
V: TRBV3-1/TRBV3-2
CDR3: CASSPPGGNLYEQYF
DNA: TGTGCCAGCAGCCCCCCCGGCGGGAACCTCTACGAGCAGTACTTC

J: TRBJ2-5
size: .
D: .
V: TRBV5-4
CDR3: CASSRLGGLLETQYF
DNA: TGTGCCAGCAGTCGTCTTGGGGGGCTCTTGGAGACCCAGTACTTC

J: TRBJ1-2
size: .
D: .
V: TRBV9
CDR3: CASRGQSNYGYTF
DNA: TGTGCCAGCAGAGGACAGTCTAACTATGGCTACACCTTC

J: TRBJ2-7
size: .
D: .
V: TRBV7-8
CDR3: CASSLMTGSTYEQYF
DNA: TGTGCCAGCAGCTTGATGACGGGGAGCACCTACGAGCAGTACTTC

J: TRBJ2-7
size: .
D: TRBD1
V: TRBV10-3
CDR3: CAISEGQGFSSYEQYF
DNA: TGTGCCATCAGTGAGGGACAGGGATTTAGCTCCTACGAGCAGTACTTC

J: TRBJ1-5
size: few
D: .
V: TRBV2
CDR3: CASSEDVTSNQPQHF
DNA: TGTGCCAGCAGTGAAGATGTGACCAGCAATCAGCCCCAGCATTTT

J: TRBJ2-7
size: .
D: TRBD1
V: TRBV10-3
CDR3: CAISEGTAKAYEQYF
DNA: TGTGCCATCAGTGAAGGGACAGCGAAAGCCTACGAGCAGTACTTC

J: TRBJ1-5
size: .
D: .
V: TRBV7-2
CDR3: CASSLGGANQPQHF
DNA: TGTGCCAGCAGCTTAGGGGGGGCCAATCAGCCCCAGCATTTT

J: TRBJ2-7
size: .
D: .
V: TRBV19
CDR3: CASSISVGYEQYF
DNA: TGTGCCAGTAGTATATCTGTGGGCTACGAGCAGTACTTC

J: TRBJ2-7
size: .
D: TRBD1
V: TRBV7-2
CDR3: CASSVRGREQYF
DNA: TGTGCCAGCAGCGTAAGGGGGCGGGAGCAGTACTTC

J: TRBJ2-1
size: .
D: TRBD2
V: TRBV6-2/TRBV6-3
CDR3: CASSTRTSGRGDEQFF
DNA: TGTGCCAGCAGTACTCGGACTAGCGGGAGGGGGGATGAGCAGTTCTTC

J: TRBJ2-2
size: few
D: TRBD2
V: TRBV5-4
CDR3: CASSTGTSGRFGELFF
DNA: TGTGCCAGCAGCACTGGGACTAGCGGGAGGTTCGGGGAGCTGTTTTTT

J: TRBJ2-5
size: .
D: .
V: TRBV7-2
CDR3: CASSLAGARETQYF
DNA: TGTGCCAGCAGCTTAGCGGGGGCTAGGGAGACCCAGTACTTC

J: TRBJ1-1
size: .
D: .
V: TRBV7-9
CDR3: CASSLGQLNTEAFF
DNA: TGTGCCAGCAGTCTCGGACAGTTGAACACTGAAGCTTTCTTT

J: TRBJ2-7
size: .
D: TRBD2
V: TRBV7-2
CDR3: CASRDSGIYEQYF
DNA: TGTGCCAGCAGGGATAGCGGGATCTACGAGCAGTACTTC

J: TRBJ2-5
size: .
D: .
V: TRBV3-1/TRBV3-2
CDR3: CASSRPSWGQGETQYF
DNA: TGTGCCAGCAGCCGTCCCTCATGGGGGCAGGGGGAGACCCAGTACTTC

J: TRBJ1-2
size: few
D: .
V: TRBV2
CDR3: CASSEVQAGFYTF
DNA: TGTGCCAGCAGTGAAGTACAGGCCGGGTTCTACACCTTC

J: TRBJ2-3
size: .
D: .
V: TRBV28
CDR3: CPANPGSPDTQYF
DNA: TGTCCTGCCAACCCCGGGAGCCCAGATACGCAGTATTTT

J: TRBJ2-5
size: .
D: TRBD1
V: TRBV4-1
CDR3: CASSQLTGDQETQYF
DNA: TGCGCCAGCAGCCAACTGACAGGGGACCAAGAGACCCAGTACTTC

J: TRBJ1-1
size: few
D: TRBD1
V: TRBV3-1/TRBV3-2
CDR3: CASSRGGADTEAFF
DNA: TGTGCCAGCAGCCGAGGGGGCGCGGACACTGAAGCTTTCTTT

J: TRBJ2-2
size: .
D: .
V: TRBV18
CDR3: CASSPRGHTGELFF
DNA: TGTGCCAGCTCACCAAGAGGGCACACCGGGGAGCTGTTTTTT

J: TRBJ1-5
size: .
D: .
V: TRBV12-3/TRBV12-4
CDR3: CASRLGGDQPQHF
DNA: TGTGCCAGCAGACTTGGGGGGGATCAGCCCCAGCATTTT

J: TRBJ2-7
size: .
D: .
V: TRBV28
CDR3: CASSLAGSSYEQYF
DNA: TGTGCCAGCAGTTTGGCCGGGAGCTCCTACGAGCAGTACTTC

J: TRBJ2-5
size: .
D: TRBD2
V: TRBV7-9
CDR3: CASSPAGLGRMETQYF
DNA: TGTGCCAGCAGCCCGGCCGGACTAGGGAGGATGGAGACCCAGTACTTC

J: TRBJ2-3
size: once
D: .
V: TRBV28
CDR3: CASTFSGASYTDTQYF
DNA: TGTGCCAGCACCTTTTCCGGGGCCTCATACACAGATACGCAGTATTTT

J: TRBJ2-3
size: .
D: .
V: TRBV7-9
CDR3: CASIRGQGTDTQYF
DNA: TGTGCCAGCATCCGAGGGCAGGGGACAGATACGCAGTATTTT

J: TRBJ2-4
size: .
D: .
V: TRBV6-1
CDR3: CASSEGRVWGAGKNIQYF
DNA: TGTGCCAGCAGTGAAGGTCGAGTATGGGGGGCTGGCAAAAACATTCAGTACTTC

J: TRBJ2-7
size: few
D: .
V: TRBV7-8
CDR3: CASNLGYSYEQYF
DNA: TGTGCCAGCAACTTAGGATACTCCTACGAGCAGTACTTC

J: TRBJ2-5
size: once
D: TRBD2
V: TRBV30
CDR3: CAWSVIALAGQETQYF
DNA: TGTGCCTGGAGTGTTATAGCACTAGCGGGGCAAGAGACCCAGTACTTC

J: TRBJ1-5
size: few
D: TRBD1
V: TRBV19
CDR3: CASRRKYDTGAVGNQPQHF
DNA: TGTGCCAGTAGAAGAAAGTATGATACAGGGGCGGTGGGCAATCAGCCCCAGCATTTT

J: TRBJ1-2
size: few
D: .
V: TRBV28
CDR3: CASFSNPGYTF
DNA: TGTGCATCCTTTTCTAATCCGGGCTACACCTTC

J: TRBJ2-6
size: .
D: .
V: TRBV7-2
CDR3: CASSLRGLGANVLTF
DNA: TGTGCCAGCAGCTTAAGGGGCCTTGGGGCCAACGTCCTGACTTTC

J: TRBJ2-2
size: .
D: .
V: TRBV5-1
CDR3: CASSLGRGQSYTGELFF
DNA: TGCGCCAGCAGCTTGGGGCGGGGACAGAGTTACACCGGGGAGCTGTTTTTT

J: TRBJ2-4
size: .
D: .
V: TRBV28
CDR3: CASSLYPRGKNIQYF
DNA: TGTGCCAGCAGTTTATATCCCCGGGGCAAAAACATTCAGTACTTC

J: TRBJ2-5
size: .
D: .
V: TRBV9
CDR3: CASSVVGSGTQYF
DNA: TGTGCCAGCAGCGTAGTAGGTAGTGGGACCCAGTACTTC

J: TRBJ2-5
size: .
D: TRBD1
V: TRBV6-4
CDR3: CASSVPRDRCEETQYF
DNA: TGTGCCAGCAGTGTCCCTCGGGACAGGTGTGAAGAGACCCAGTACTTC

J: TRBJ2-5
size: .
D: TRBD2
V: TRBV2
CDR3: CASSDPTSGRRGAQYF
DNA: TGTGCCAGCAGTGACCCAACTAGCGGGAGGAGAGGGGCCCAGTACTTC

J: TRBJ2-1
size: .
D: TRBD2
V: TRBV7-9
CDR3: CASSPRRTSGRANLFF
DNA: TGTGCCAGCAGCCCCAGACGGACTAGCGGGAGGGCCAATCTGTTCTTC

J: TRBJ1-1
size: once
D: .
V: TRBV5-6
CDR3: CASGDSRGDTEAFF
DNA: TGTGCCAGCGGGGACTCTCGAGGTGACACTGAAGCTTTCTTT

J: TRBJ2-7
size: once
D: .
V: TRBV7-8
CDR3: CASSLGPGSSYEQYF
DNA: TGTGCCAGCAGCTTAGGTCCCGGGAGCTCCTACGAGCAGTACTTC